This T cell receptor (beta chain) was retrieved from a study of siplizumab effects on memory and regulatory T cells. A remark on this clone: Its antigen remains unknown.

Profiled with immunoSEQ multiplex PCR; TCRdb holds only in-frame clones, not every one. The table records 95,000 to 100,000 clones, about 90% of them present only once. Regarding the study as a whole: It was never confirmed that proliferating Tregs from siplizumab cultures were suppressive. Memory cells that were CD4+ and unstimulated gave rise to alloreactive sequences, which siplizumab significantly reduced. With siplizumab, mappable alloreactive CD4+ clones averaged roughly 69% Treg-derived, versus 25% to 30% in controls. Apparently key alloresponse contributors, naive T cells also seemed more diverse than memory cells.

The germline gives CDR1 KGHSH, CDR2 LQKENI. The germline V and J ends were trimmed by 3 bases and 5 bases, with 19 bases remaining between them. The CDR3 runs to 16 residues. The source is a human donor in good health. The chain uses TRBV18 and TRBJ1-1; D not resolved. The sample was non-Treg CD4+ T cells sorted from blood. DNA for the CDR3: TGTGCCAGCTCACCGGTTTGGCAGGCCGTGGGAACTGAAGCTTTCTTT. This translates into CASSPVWQAVGTEAFF.